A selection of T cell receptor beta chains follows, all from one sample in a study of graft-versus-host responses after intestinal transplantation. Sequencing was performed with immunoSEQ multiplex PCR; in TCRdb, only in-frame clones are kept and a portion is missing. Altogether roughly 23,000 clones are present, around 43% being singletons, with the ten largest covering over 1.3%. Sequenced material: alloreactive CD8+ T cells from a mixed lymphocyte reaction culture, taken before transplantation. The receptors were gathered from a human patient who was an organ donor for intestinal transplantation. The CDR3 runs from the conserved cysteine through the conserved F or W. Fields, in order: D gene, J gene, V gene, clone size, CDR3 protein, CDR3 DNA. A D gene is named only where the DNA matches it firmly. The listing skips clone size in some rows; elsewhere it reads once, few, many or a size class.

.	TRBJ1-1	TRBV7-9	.	CASSLAGGNTEAFF	TGTGCCAGCAGCTTAGCGGGGGGCAACACTGAAGCTTTCTTT
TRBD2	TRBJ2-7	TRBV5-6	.	CASSFGGVMYEQYF	TGTGCCAGCAGCTTTGGGGGGGTAATGTACGAGCAGTACTTC
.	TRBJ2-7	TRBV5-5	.	CASSLGDNLYEQYF	TGTGCCAGCAGCTTGGGGGACAACCTCTACGAGCAGTACTTC
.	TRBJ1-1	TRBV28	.	CACKRQAGTEAFF	TGTGCCTGCAAACGGCAGGCCGGAACTGAAGCTTTCTTT
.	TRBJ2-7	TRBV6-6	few	CASSWDNSYEQYF	TGTGCCAGCAGTTGGGACAACTCCTACGAGCAGTACTTC
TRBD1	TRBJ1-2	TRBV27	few	CASSSTGGYYGYTF	TGTGCCAGCAGTTCTACAGGGGGGTATTATGGCTACACCTTC
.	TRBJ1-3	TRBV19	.	CASSIGLGPGNTIYF	TGTGCCAGTAGTATCGGACTAGGACCTGGAAACACCATATATTTT
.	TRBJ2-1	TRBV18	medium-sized	CASTDQSNEQFF	TGTGCCAGCACAGACCAGAGCAATGAGCAGTTCTTC
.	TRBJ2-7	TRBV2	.	CASQALQTSYEQYF	TGTGCCAGTCAGGCCCTTCAGACCTCTTACGAGCAGTACTTC
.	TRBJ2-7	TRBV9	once	CASSPEGPLYEQYF	TGTGCCAGCAGCCCTGAAGGCCCCCTTTACGAGCAGTACTTC
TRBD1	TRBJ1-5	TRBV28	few	CASSSSGTALYSNQPQHF	TGTGCCAGCAGTTCTTCCGGGACAGCACTTTATAGCAATCAGCCCCAGCATTTT
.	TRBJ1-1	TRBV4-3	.	CASSQSRATEAFF	TGCGCCAGCAGCCAATCTCGGGCCACTGAAGCTTTCTTT
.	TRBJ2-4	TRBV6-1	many	CASSALAKNIQYF	TGTGCCAGCAGTGCTTTAGCCAAAAACATTCAGTACTTC
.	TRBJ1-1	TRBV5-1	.	CASSLTGHTEAFF	TGCGCCAGCAGCCTAACAGGGCACACTGAAGCTTTCTTT
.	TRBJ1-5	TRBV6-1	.	CASQHFGRDQPQHF	TGTGCCAGCCAACATTTTGGGAGGGATCAGCCCCAGCATTTT
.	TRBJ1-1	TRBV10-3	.	CAISESPWTEAFF	TGTGCCATCAGTGAGTCCCCCTGGACTGAAGCTTTCTTT
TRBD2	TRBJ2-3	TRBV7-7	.	CASSPLVAGGFTDTQYF	TGTGCCAGCAGCCCCCTAGTAGCGGGAGGTTTCACAGATACGCAGTATTTT
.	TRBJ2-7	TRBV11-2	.	CASGRTEGGPYEQYF	TGTGCCAGCGGCCGCACGGAGGGAGGACCCTACGAGCAGTACTTC
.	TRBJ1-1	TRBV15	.	CATSRSDMNTEAFF	TGTGCCACCAGCAGAAGCGATATGAACACTGAAGCTTTCTTT
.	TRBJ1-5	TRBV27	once	CASSFLGGNQPQHF	TGTGCCAGCAGTTTCCTAGGAGGGAATCAGCCCCAGCATTTT
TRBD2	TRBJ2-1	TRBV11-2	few	CASSLEPAGGEQFF	TGTGCCAGCAGCTTAGAACCAGCGGGAGGTGAGCAGTTCTTC
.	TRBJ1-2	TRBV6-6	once	CASSYPLGPTNYGYTF	TGTGCCAGCAGTTACCCACTGGGGCCGACTAACTATGGCTACACCTTC
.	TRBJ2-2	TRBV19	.	CASSTLPYTGELFF	TGTGCCAGTAGTACCCTCCCGTACACCGGGGAGCTGTTTTTT
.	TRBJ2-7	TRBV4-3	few	CASSQVGSAAEQYF	TGCGCCAGCAGCCAAGTCGGGAGTGCGGCCGAGCAGTACTTC
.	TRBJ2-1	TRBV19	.	CASRLDEQFF	TGTGCCAGTAGGCTAGATGAGCAGTTCTTC
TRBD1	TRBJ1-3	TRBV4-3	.	CASSQDVLFEGGGSGNTIYF	TGCGCCAGCAGCCAAGATGTCCTTTTTGAAGGGGGCGGCTCTGGAAACACCATATATTTT
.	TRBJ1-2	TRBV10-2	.	CASSGGRYGYTF	TGCGCCAGCAGTGGGGGCAGGTATGGCTACACCTTC
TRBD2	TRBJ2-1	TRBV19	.	CASSIPSLAGYNEQFF	TGTGCCAGTAGTATCCCCTCACTAGCGGGTTACAATGAGCAGTTCTTC
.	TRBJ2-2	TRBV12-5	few	CASGLGNGELFF	TGTGCTAGTGGTTTGGGGAACGGGGAGCTGTTTTTT
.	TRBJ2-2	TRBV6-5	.	CASSWTNTGELFF	TGTGCCAGCAGTTGGACAAACACCGGGGAGCTGTTTTTT
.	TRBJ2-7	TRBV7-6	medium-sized	CASSLGDEQYF	TGTGCCAGCAGCTTAGGGGACGAGCAGTACTTC
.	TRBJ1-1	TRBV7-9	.	CASRSGPQTEAFF	TGTGCCAGCAGGAGTGGGCCGCAGACTGAAGCTTTCTTT
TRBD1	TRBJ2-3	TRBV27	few	CASSSRDRGRIDTQYF	TGTGCCAGCAGTTCCCGGGACAGGGGGCGCATCGATACGCAGTATTTT
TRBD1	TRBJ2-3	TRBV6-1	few	CASSYGQGDADTQYF	TGTGCCAGCAGCTACGGACAGGGGGACGCAGATACGCAGTATTTT
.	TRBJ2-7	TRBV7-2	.	CASSLRDSYEQYF	TGTGCCAGCAGCCTCCGGGACTCCTACGAGCAGTACTTC
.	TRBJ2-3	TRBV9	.	CASSVEVTDTQYF	TGTGCCAGCAGCGTAGAGGTGACAGATACGCAGTATTTT
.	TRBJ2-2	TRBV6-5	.	CASRRPGLNTGELFF	TGTGCCAGCAGAAGGCCCGGACTGAACACCGGGGAGCTGTTTTTT
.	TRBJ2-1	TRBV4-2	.	CASSQEVGSNEQFF	TGTGCCAGCAGCCAAGAGGTCGGGAGCAATGAGCAGTTCTTC
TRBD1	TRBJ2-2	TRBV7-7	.	CASRAPSRQGYTGELFF	TGTGCCAGCAGGGCCCCGTCAAGACAGGGGTACACCGGGGAGCTGTTTTTT
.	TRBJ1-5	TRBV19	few	CASSIVWREALPQHF	TGTGCCAGTAGTATAGTTTGGCGCGAAGCCCTTCCCCAGCATTTT
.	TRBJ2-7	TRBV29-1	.	CSVSTMFSYEQYF	TGCAGCGTCTCGACAATGTTCTCCTACGAGCAGTACTTC
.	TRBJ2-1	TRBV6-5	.	CASSLGELGYNEQFF	TGTGCCAGCAGCCTCGGGGAACTAGGGTACAATGAGCAGTTCTTC
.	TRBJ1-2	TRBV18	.	CASSPGGVYGYTF	TGTGCCAGCTCACCAGGGGGAGTATATGGCTACACCTTC
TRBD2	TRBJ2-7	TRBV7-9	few	CASSLASGGSGSYEQYF	TGTGCCAGCAGCTTAGCCTCCGGGGGGAGCGGGAGTTACGAGCAGTACTTC
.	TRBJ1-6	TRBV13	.	CASSSPRDSYNSPLHF	TGTGCCAGCAGCTCCCCCCGGGACTCCTATAATTCACCCCTCCACTTT
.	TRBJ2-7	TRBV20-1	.	CSARDGYEQYF	TGCAGTGCTAGAGATGGTTACGAGCAGTACTTC